This T cell receptor beta chain originates from a study of shared clonotypes between healthy human individuals. V shed 0 bases and J shed 3 bases, with 11 bases lying between them. Germline CDR1 is SGDLS and CDR2 is YYNGEE. The CDR3 is made up of 15 amino acids. This clone came up a few times. The identical CDR3 is also encoded by other nucleotide sequences in the sample. Repertoires were generated with immunoSEQ multiplex PCR, while TCRdb's copy carries only in-frame clones and drops some. The repertoire has hundreds of thousands of clones, roughly 70% of them found once; the top ten carry under 2%. Input material: memory CD4+ T cells sorted from blood. As for subset: CD45RA-negative fraction. The J gene is TRBJ2-3, the V gene TRBV9; perhaps TRBD1 as D (7 bases). The receptor was isolated from a woman between 25 and 40 years old in good health. DNA for the CDR3: TGTGCCAGCAGCGTAGGACAGGGAGGAACAGATACGCAGTATTTT. Translated: CASSVGQGGTDTQYF.